This is a list of T cell receptor beta chains from one sample in a study of CD8 T cells in ankylosing spondylitis. TCRdb independently ran MiXCR on the 5' RACE reads; one entry per CDR3 protein. Here the sample spans about 540,000 distinct CDR3 sequences, roughly 12% being singletons. The sample comprised blood, either unsorted or a sorted T cell fraction (not recorded which). All receptors derive from a male donor with ankylosing spondylitis. The CDR3 runs from the conserved cysteine through the conserved F or W. Fields, in order: V gene, J gene, clone size, D gene, CDR3 protein, CDR3 DNA. The D gene is left open where the match is weak. Size tells how often a clone was seen (once, few, many) or the class of an expanded clone, and some rows leave it out.

>TRBV6-6|TRBJ1-5|-|-
CASSLPGGPQHF
TGTGCCAGCAGTCTACCGGGTGGGCCCCAGCATTTT
>TRBV6-2/TRBV6-3|TRBJ1-5|few|TRBD1
CASRGTAGQPQHF
TGTGCCTCCAGGGGGACCGCGGGGCAGCCCCAGCATTTT
>TRBV4-1|TRBJ1-1|many|TRBD1
CASSPGGQFMGRTEAFF
TGCGCCAGCAGCCCCGGGGGACAGTTCATGGGGCGCACTGAAGCTTTCTTT
>TRBV10-3|TRBJ2-1|few|TRBD1
CAISSGTAYNEQFF
TGTGCCATCAGCTCCGGGACAGCCTACAATGAGCAGTTCTTC
>TRBV12-3/TRBV12-4|TRBJ2-1|many|TRBD2
CASSGLAGDEQFF
TGTGCCAGCAGCGGACTAGCGGGAGATGAGCAGTTCTTC
>TRBV5-1|TRBJ2-6|many|-
CASLPGNTGANVLTF
TGCGCCAGCCTCCCAGGGAACACTGGGGCCAACGTCCTGACTTTC
>TRBV4-1|TRBJ2-2|many|TRBD1
CASSHPYDRADTGELFF
TGCGCCAGCAGCCATCCATACGACAGGGCGGACACCGGGGAGCTGTTTTTT
>TRBV24-1|TRBJ2-5|-|-
CATSGQTETQYF
TGTGCCACCAGTGGGCAGACAGAGACCCAGTACTTC
>TRBV5-5|TRBJ2-5|-|-
CASSLEARGASQETQYF
TGTGCCAGCAGCTTGGAGGCCAGGGGGGCCTCTCAAGAGACCCAGTACTTC
>TRBV11-2|TRBJ1-1|many|-
CASSFNRVRTEAFF
TGTGCCAGCAGCTTCAACAGGGTTCGGACTGAAGCTTTCTTT
>TRBV3-1|TRBJ2-5|-|-
CASSQGTDLWTQYF
TGTGCCAGCAGCCAAGGGACTGACCTTTGGACCCAGTACTTC
>TRBV12-3/TRBV12-4|TRBJ2-5|-|-
CASNVQGQETQYF
TGTGCCAGCAACGTACAGGGCCAAGAGACCCAGTACTTC
>TRBV10-3|TRBJ2-5|-|TRBD2
CAISGTSGNQETQYF
TGTGCCATCAGTGGGACTAGCGGGAATCAAGAGACCCAGTACTTC
>TRBV29-1|TRBJ1-1|few|-
CSVRPSGTEAFF
TGCAGCGTTCGTCCCAGTGGGACTGAAGCTTTCTTT
>TRBV29-1|TRBJ2-2|few|-
CSGRSGGVGTGELFF
TGCAGCGGGAGATCCGGGGGCGTAGGCACCGGGGAGCTGTTTTTT
>TRBV7-8|TRBJ1-1|-|-
CASSRAFGSEAFF
TGTGCCAGCAGCCGAGCCTTTGGGTCTGAAGCTTTCTTT
>TRBV18|TRBJ1-2|few|TRBD1
CASSRGQGGYTF
TGTGCCAGCTCACGTGGACAGGGAGGCTACACCTTC
>TRBV10-2|TRBJ1-1|-|-
CASSDPGGGTGTEAFF
TGCGCCAGCAGTGACCCCGGTGGAGGGACGGGCACTGAAGCTTTCTTT
>TRBV21-1|TRBJ2-5|-|-
CASSKEGHRETQYF
TGTGCCAGCAGCAAAGAAGGACACCGGGAGACCCAGTACTTC
>TRBV4-1|TRBJ2-4|few|-
CASSHGDRAGVGKNIQYF
TGCGCCAGCAGCCATGGAGACAGGGCGGGAGTAGGCAAAAACATTCAGTACTTC
>TRBV15|TRBJ1-2|few|-
CATSRDRGRQINYGYTF
TGTGCCACCAGCAGAGATCGGGGCAGACAGATAAACTATGGCTACACCTTC
>TRBV10-3|TRBJ2-7|few|-
CAISGQSLGGYEQYF
TGTGCCATCAGTGGACAGTCCCTTGGGGGCTACGAGCAGTACTTC
>TRBV4-1|TRBJ1-2|-|-
CASSQAGQDYGYTF
TGCGCCAGCAGCCAAGCGGGGCAGGACTATGGCTACACCTTC
>TRBV20-1|TRBJ2-4|-|TRBD2
CSARTSGSHIQYF
TGCAGTGCTAGGACTAGCGGGAGTCACATTCAGTACTTC
>TRBV10-2|TRBJ2-2|few|-
CASSQRYTGELFF
TGCGCCAGCAGTCAGCGGTACACCGGGGAGCTGTTTTTT
>TRBV6-5|TRBJ2-2|-|-
CASSLTFLRQIGELFF
TGTGCCAGCAGTTTAACCTTCCTCCGACAGATCGGGGAGCTGTTTTTT
>TRBV10-3|TRBJ1-1|-|-
CAISESGPGLGSPEAFF
TGTGCCATCAGTGAGTCGGGGCCGGGCCTAGGCTCACCTGAAGCTTTCTTT
>TRBV14|TRBJ2-4|-|TRBD1
CASSQLGQEGIQYF
TGTGCCAGCAGCCAATTAGGACAGGAAGGCATTCAGTACTTC
>TRBV14|TRBJ2-1|few|-
CASSLVTGSEQFF
TGTGCCAGCAGCCTCGTAACCGGGTCTGAGCAGTTCTTC
>TRBV7-9|TRBJ2-2|few|-
CASNWDTNTGELFF
TGTGCCAGCAACTGGGACACTAACACCGGGGAGCTGTTTTTT
>TRBV6-1|TRBJ2-3|few|-
CASHPGQGAPSLQYF
TGTGCCAGCCACCCCGGTCAGGGTGCACCGAGCTTACAGTATTTT
>TRBV20-1|TRBJ2-1|-|-
CSARDGGDGEQFF
TGCAGTGCTAGAGACGGGGGAGACGGGGAGCAGTTCTTC
>TRBV6-1|TRBJ1-2|-|-
CASSQDTAVVDGYTF
TGTGCCAGCAGTCAGGACACAGCGGTGGTAGATGGCTACACCTTC
>TRBV28|TRBJ2-1|-|TRBD2
CASSLREVTEQFF
TGTGCCAGCAGCCTCCGGGAGGTCACGGAGCAGTTCTTC
>TRBV5-1|TRBJ2-1|few|TRBD2
CASSFSSGRYEQFF
TGCGCCAGCAGCTTTTCGAGCGGGAGATATGAGCAGTTCTTC
>TRBV20-1|TRBJ2-2|many|-
CSAMTDIYVGELFF
TGCAGTGCTATGACCGACATCTACGTCGGGGAGCTGTTTTTT
>TRBV24-1|TRBJ2-3|-|-
CATSDSGFSTDTQYF
TGTGCCACCAGTGATTCGGGGTTTAGCACAGATACGCAGTATTTT
>TRBV27|TRBJ1-2|few|-
CASSIFGPNYGYTF
TGTGCCAGCAGCATTTTCGGACCTAACTATGGCTACACCTTC
>TRBV29-1|TRBJ2-1|few|-
CSVEVGGGYNEQFF
TGCAGCGTTGAAGTGGGGGGAGGATACAATGAGCAGTTCTTC
>TRBV5-1|TRBJ1-1|few|-
CASSLPGENTEAFF
TGCGCCAGCAGCTTACCAGGGGAGAACACTGAAGCTTTCTTT
>TRBV5-8|TRBJ2-2|-|TRBD1
CASSEQGAYTGELFF
TGTGCCAGCAGCGAACAGGGGGCTTACACCGGGGAGCTGTTTTTT
>TRBV20-1|TRBJ1-5|-|-
CSATGHESNQPQHF
TGCAGTGCTACGGGACACGAAAGCAATCAGCCCCAGCATTTT
>TRBV4-1|TRBJ1-4|few|-
CASSFDGDTNEKLFF
TGCGCCAGCAGCTTCGATGGGGATACTAATGAAAAACTGTTTTTT
>TRBV5-5|TRBJ2-6|-|-
CASSLVGQLSSGANVLTF
TGTGCCAGCAGCTTGGTAGGACAGCTCAGCTCTGGGGCCAACGTCCTGACTTTC
>TRBV5-1|TRBJ2-1|many|-
CASSLVLLNEQFF
TGCGCCAGCAGCTTGGTCCTCCTCAATGAGCAGTTCTTC
>TRBV4-2|TRBJ2-3|-|-
CASSQVLRSTDTQYF
TGTGCCAGCAGCCAAGTTTTAAGGAGCACAGATACGCAGTATTTT
>TRBV29-1|TRBJ2-1|-|TRBD1
CSVALTGGDEQFF
TGCAGCGTTGCCCTGACAGGGGGCGATGAGCAGTTCTTC
>TRBV12-3/TRBV12-4|TRBJ1-1|few|TRBD1
CASGQGNTEAFF
TGTGCCAGCGGACAGGGAAACACTGAAGCTTTCTTT
>TRBV12-3/TRBV12-4|TRBJ2-1|few|TRBD2
CASSFGLAGSEQFF
TGTGCCAGCAGTTTCGGCCTAGCGGGAAGTGAGCAGTTCTTC
>TRBV7-8|TRBJ1-1|-|TRBD1
CASSLGQGDRKAFF
TGTGCCAGCAGCTTAGGACAGGGGGATAGGAAAGCTTTCTTT
>TRBV5-6|TRBJ2-1|many|TRBD2
CASSLGLAWDEQFF
TGTGCCAGCAGCTTAGGACTAGCTTGGGATGAGCAGTTCTTC
>TRBV5-1|TRBJ2-7|-|-
CASSLGTNAYEQYF
TGCGCCAGCAGCTTAGGGACAAACGCCTACGAGCAGTACTTC
>TRBV7-6|TRBJ1-2|many|-
CASSLQGSGYTF
TGTGCCAGCTCCCTCCAGGGGTCCGGCTACACCTTC
>TRBV20-1|TRBJ1-1|-|-
CSVTLLLNTEAFF
TGCAGTGTGACTCTCCTTTTGAACACTGAAGCTTTCTTT
>TRBV3-1|TRBJ1-2|few|-
CASSPTTASLYGYTF
TGTGCCAGCAGTCCAACTACAGCGTCCCTTTATGGCTACACCTTC